The sequence of this TCR beta chain was determined in a study of cytotoxic CD8 clonotypes in ibrutinib-treated CLL. Only in-frame clones appear in the TCRdb table, and some are missing; sequencing was by immunoSEQ multiplex PCR. The data contain some 65,000 clones, roughly 50% of them singletons. Trimming left V 0 bases short and J 8 bases short, with 9 bases between. Germline V gene lookup returns CDR1 SGHRS and CDR2 YFSETQ. This CDR3 region has 13 residues. To note about this clone: Its matching antigen is unknown.

Overall study results and limits: At progression, clonality fell back toward baseline after rising at ibrutinib response.

Sample: PBMCs, taken after 12 months of ibrutinib treatment. The source of this sequence is a human donor with chronic lymphocytic leukemia. The chain is built from TRBV5-1 and TRBJ2-4; D is unclear. CDR3 DNA sequence: TGCGCCAGCAGCTTGGACGGTCGGGACATTCAGTACTTC. The encoded protein is CASSLDGRDIQYF.